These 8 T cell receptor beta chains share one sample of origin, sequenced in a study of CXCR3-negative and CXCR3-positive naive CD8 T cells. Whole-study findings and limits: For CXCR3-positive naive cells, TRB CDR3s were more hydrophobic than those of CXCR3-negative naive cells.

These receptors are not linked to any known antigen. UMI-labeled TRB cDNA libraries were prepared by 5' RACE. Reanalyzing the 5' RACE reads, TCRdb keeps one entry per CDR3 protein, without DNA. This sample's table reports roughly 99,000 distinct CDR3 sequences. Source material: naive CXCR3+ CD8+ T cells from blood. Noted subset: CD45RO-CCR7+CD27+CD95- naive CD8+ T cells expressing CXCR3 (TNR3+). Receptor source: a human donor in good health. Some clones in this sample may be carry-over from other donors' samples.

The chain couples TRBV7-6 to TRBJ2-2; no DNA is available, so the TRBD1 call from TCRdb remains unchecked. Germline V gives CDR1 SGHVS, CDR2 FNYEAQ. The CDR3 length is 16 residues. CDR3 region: CASSPGGGLNTGELFF.

The CDR3 region is CSVEGGGRGLTWDEQFF. The chain employs TRBV29-1 and TRBJ2-1; TCRdb indicates TRBD2, and absent DNA this call remains unverified. This CDR3 spans 17 amino acids. The germline V gene has CDR1 SQVTM and CDR2 ANQGSEA.

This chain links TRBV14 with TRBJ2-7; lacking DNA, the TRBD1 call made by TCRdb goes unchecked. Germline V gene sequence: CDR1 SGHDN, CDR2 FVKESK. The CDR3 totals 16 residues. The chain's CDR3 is CASSQDRDRGIHEQYF. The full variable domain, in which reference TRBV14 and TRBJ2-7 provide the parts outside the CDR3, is EAGVTQFPSHSVIEKGQTVTLRCDPISGHDNLYWYRRVMGKEIKFLLHFVKESKQDESGMPNNRFLAERTGGTYSTLKVQPAELEDSGVYFCASSQDRDRGIHEQYFGPGTRLTVT.

CDR3 protein: CASSESGTYEKLFF. The V and J genes are TRBV25-1 and TRBJ1-4. This CDR3 is 14 amino acids long. The V gene's germline CDR1 is MGHDK and CDR2 SYGVNS.

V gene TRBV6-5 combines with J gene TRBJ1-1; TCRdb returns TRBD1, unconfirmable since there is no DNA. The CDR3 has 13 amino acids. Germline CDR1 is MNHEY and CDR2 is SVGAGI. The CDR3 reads CASRTQGNTEAFF.

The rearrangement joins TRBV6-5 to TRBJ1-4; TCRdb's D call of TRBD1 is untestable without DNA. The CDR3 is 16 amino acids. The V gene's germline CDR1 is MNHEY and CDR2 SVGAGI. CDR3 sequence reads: CASSKLPRGTNEKLFF.

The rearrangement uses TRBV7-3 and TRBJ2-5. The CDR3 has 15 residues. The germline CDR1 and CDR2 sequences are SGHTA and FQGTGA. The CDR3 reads CASSPFGGYQETQYF. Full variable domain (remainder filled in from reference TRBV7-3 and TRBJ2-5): GAGVSQTPSNKVTEKGKYVELRCDPISGHTALYWYRQSLGQGPEFLIYFQGTGAADDSGLPNDRFFAVRPEGSVSTLKIQRTERGDSAVYLCASSPFGGYQETQYFGPGTRLLVL.

CDR3 loop: CASSPGQGWDEQYF. This sequence joins TRBV5-1 and TRBJ2-7; TCRdb picks TRBD1, but there is no DNA to check that call. This CDR3 is built from 14 residues. CDR1 and CDR2 from the germline V gene are SGHRS and YFSETQ.